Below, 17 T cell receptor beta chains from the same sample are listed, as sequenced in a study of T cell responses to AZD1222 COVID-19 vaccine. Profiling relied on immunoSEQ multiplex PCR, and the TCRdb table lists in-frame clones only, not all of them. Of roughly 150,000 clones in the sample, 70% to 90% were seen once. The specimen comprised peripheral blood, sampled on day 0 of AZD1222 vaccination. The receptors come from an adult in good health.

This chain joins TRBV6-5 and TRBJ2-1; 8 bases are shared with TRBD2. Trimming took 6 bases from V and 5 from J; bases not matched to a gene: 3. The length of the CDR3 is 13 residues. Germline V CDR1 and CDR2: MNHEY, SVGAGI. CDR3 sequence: CASSLAGDNEQFF. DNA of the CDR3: TGTGCCAGCAGCCTAGCGGGTGACAATGAGCAGTTCTTC.

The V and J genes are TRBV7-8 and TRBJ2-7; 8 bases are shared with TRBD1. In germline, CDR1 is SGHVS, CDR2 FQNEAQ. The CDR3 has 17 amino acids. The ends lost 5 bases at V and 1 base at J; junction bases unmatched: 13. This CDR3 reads CASSPSGGTGKSYEQYF. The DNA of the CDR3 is TGTGCCAGCAGCCCTTCTGGCGGGACAGGCAAATCCTACGAGCAGTACTTC.

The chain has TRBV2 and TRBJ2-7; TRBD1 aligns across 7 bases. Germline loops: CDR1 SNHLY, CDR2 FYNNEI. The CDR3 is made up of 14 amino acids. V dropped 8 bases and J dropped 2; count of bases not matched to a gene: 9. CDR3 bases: TGTGCCAGCCCGAACCGGGACAGTCCCTACGAGCAGTACTTC. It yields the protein CASPNRDSPYEQYF. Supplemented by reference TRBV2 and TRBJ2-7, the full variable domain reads EPEVTQTPSHQVTQMGQEVILRCVPISNHLYFYWYRQILGQKVEFLVSFYNNEISEKSEIFDDQFSVERPDGSNFTLKIRSTKLEDSAMYFCASPNRDSPYEQYFGPGTRLTVT.

The CDR3 nucleotides read TGTGCCAGCAGTTTTGGACAGCTGAACACTGAAGCTTTCTTT. Its protein product is CASSFGQLNTEAFF. V gene TRBV6-5 combines with J gene TRBJ1-1, with a possible D match to TRBD1 (6 bases). The CDR3 length is 14 residues. Germline V gene sequence: CDR1 MNHEY, CDR2 SVGAGI. The V and J ends lost 4 bases and 0 bases respectively, with 9 bases between them.

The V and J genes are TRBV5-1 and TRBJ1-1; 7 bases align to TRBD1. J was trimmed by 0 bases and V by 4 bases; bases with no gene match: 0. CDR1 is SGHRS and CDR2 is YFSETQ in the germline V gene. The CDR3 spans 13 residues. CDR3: CASSGQVNTEAFF. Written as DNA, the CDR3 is TGCGCCAGCAGCGGACAGGTGAACACTGAAGCTTTCTTT.

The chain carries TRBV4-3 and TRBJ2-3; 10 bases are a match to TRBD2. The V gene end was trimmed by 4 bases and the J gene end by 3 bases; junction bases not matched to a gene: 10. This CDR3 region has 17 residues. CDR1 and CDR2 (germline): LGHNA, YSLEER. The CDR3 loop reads CASSPRRTSGMTDTQYF. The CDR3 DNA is TGCGCCAGCAGCCCTCGCAGGACTAGCGGAATGACAGATACGCAGTATTTT.

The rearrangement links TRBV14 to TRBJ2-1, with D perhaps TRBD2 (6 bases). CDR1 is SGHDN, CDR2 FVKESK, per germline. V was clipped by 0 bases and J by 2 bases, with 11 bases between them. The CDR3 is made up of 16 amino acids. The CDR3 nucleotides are TGTGCCAGCAGCCAAGACCGGGCGGGACCCTACAATGAGCAGTTCTTC. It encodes CASSQDRAGPYNEQFF.

CDR3 sequence: CASTLSGTGAYEQYF. The DNA for the CDR3 is TGTGCCAGCACCCTGTCCGGGACAGGGGCCTACGAGCAGTACTTC. The genes are TRBV2 and TRBJ2-7; 10 positions match TRBD1. Trimming at V came to 7 bases and at J to 2 bases, leaving 8 bases not matched to a gene. The CDR3 runs to 15 residues. CDR1 is SNHLY and CDR2 is FYNNEI in the germline V gene.

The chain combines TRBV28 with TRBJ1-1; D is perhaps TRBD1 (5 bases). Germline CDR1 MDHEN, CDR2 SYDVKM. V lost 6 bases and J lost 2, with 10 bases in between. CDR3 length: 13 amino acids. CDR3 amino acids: CASSLGPNTEAFF. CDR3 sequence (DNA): TGTGCCAGCAGCCTGGGACCCAACACTGAAGCTTTCTTT.

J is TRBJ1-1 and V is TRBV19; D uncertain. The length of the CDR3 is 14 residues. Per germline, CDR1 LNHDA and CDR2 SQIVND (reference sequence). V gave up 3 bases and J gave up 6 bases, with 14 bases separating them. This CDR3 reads CASSIPPEGPEAFF. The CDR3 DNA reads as TGTGCCAGTAGTATCCCACCCGAGGGTCCTGAAGCTTTCTTT.

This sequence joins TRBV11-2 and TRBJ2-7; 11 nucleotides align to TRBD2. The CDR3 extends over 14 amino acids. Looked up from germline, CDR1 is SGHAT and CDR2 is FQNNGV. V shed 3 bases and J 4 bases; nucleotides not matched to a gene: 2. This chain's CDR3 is CASSFGTSGYEQYF. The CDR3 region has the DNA TGTGCCAGCAGCTTCGGGACTAGCGGATACGAGCAGTACTTC.

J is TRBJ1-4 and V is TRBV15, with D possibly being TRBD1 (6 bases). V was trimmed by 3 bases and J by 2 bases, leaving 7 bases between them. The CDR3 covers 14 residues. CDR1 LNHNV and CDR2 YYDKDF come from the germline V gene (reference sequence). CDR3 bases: TGTGCCACCAGCAGGAGGGGGACTAATGAAAAACTGTTTTTT. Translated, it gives CATSRRGTNEKLFF.

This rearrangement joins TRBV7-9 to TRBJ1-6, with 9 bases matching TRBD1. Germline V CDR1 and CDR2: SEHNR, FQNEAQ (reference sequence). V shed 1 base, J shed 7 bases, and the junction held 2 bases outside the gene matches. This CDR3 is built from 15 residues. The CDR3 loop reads CASSLGGTGNSPLHF. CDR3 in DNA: TGTGCCAGCAGCTTAGGAGGGACAGGGAATTCACCCCTCCACTTT.

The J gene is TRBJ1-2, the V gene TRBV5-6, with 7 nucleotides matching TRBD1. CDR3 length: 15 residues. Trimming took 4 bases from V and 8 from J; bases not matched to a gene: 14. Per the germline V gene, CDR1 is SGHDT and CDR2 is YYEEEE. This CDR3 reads CASSQTTRDSGGYTF. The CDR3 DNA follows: TGTGCCAGCAGCCAAACTACCCGGGACAGCGGGGGCTACACCTTC.

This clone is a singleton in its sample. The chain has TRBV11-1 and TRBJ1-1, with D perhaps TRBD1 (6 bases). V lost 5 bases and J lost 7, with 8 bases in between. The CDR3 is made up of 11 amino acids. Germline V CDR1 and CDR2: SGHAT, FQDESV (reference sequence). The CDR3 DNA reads TGTGCCAGCAGCGCGACAGGTGAAGCTTTCTTT. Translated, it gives CASSATGEAFF.

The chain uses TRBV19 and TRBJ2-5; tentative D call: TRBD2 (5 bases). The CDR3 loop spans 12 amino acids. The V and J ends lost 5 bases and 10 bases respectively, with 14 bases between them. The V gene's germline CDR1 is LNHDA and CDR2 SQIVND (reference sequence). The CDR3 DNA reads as TGTGCCAGTAGTTTGGGGTCGGGGTACCAGTACTTC. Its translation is CASSLGSGYQYF.

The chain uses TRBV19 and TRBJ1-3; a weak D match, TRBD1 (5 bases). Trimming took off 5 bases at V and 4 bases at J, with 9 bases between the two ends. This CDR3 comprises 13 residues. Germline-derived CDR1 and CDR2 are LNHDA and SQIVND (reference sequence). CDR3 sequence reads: CASSSGAGNTIYF. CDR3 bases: TGTGCCAGTAGTTCTGGGGCCGGAAACACCATATATTTT.